The source of this T cell receptor (beta chain) is a study of immune characterization of retroperitoneal liposarcoma. The germline CDR1 and CDR2 sequences are MNHNY and SVGAGI (reference sequence). V was pared by 6 bases and J by 2 bases, with 6 bases of the junction left unmatched. This CDR3 region has 14 residues. This clonotype turned up a few times. One entry per CDR3 protein, called by TCRdb with MiXCR from the PCR reads. This sample has about 11,000 distinct CDR3 sequences, with under 25% found just once. V gene TRBV6-6 combines with J gene TRBJ2-5; 7 nucleotides line up with TRBD1. Sample: blood. The sequence derives from a female donor with retroperitoneal liposarcoma. The CDR3 is CASRPGQPQETQYF. The DNA of the CDR3 is TGTGCCAGCAGACCGGGACAGCCGCAAGAGACCCAGTACTTC.